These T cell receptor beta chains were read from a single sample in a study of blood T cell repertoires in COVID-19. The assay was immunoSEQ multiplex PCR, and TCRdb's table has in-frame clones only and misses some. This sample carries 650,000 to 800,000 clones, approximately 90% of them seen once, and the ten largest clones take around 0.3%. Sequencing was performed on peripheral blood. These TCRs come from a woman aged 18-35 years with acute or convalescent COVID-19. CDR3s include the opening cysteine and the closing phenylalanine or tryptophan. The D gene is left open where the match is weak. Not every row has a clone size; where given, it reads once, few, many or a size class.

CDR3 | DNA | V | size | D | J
CASSGGVRVSPLHF | TGTGCCAGCAGCGGCGGGGTCAGGGTCTCACCCCTCCACTTT | TRBV9 | . | . | TRBJ1-6
CASSSGGDESPLHF | TGTGCCAGCAGCTCGGGAGGGGATGAATCACCCCTCCACTTT | TRBV6-5 | . | . | TRBJ1-6
CASSMVGLGGNEQFF | TGTGCCAGTAGTATGGTGGGATTGGGGGGCAATGAGCAGTTCTTC | TRBV19 | . | . | TRBJ2-1
CASSLGTGGSLGGRYTF | TGTGCCAGCAGCCTCGGGACAGGGGGAAGTCTAGGGGGTCGCTACACCTTC | TRBV11-2 | . | TRBD1 | TRBJ1-2
CASSGVSYEQYF | TGTGCCAGTAGTGGAGTCTCCTACGAGCAGTACTTC | TRBV19 | few | . | TRBJ2-7
CASSVEASGGVTDTQYF | TGTGCCAGCAGCGTAGAGGCTAGCGGGGGTGTCACAGATACGCAGTATTTT | TRBV9 | once | TRBD2 | TRBJ2-3
CAWSTGGGYGYTF | TGTGCCTGGTCCACAGGGGGCGGCTATGGCTACACCTTC | TRBV30 | . | TRBD1 | TRBJ1-2
CASSYSPGGGGQPQHF | TGTGCCAGCAGTTACTCGCCAGGGGGTGGGGGTCAGCCCCAGCATTTT | TRBV6-2/TRBV6-3 | . | TRBD1 | TRBJ1-5
CASSLVGAPGEQFF | TGTGCCAGCAGCTTAGTTGGGGCTCCTGGGGAGCAGTTCTTC | TRBV7-2 | . | . | TRBJ2-1
CASSQQAGQGTYEQYF | TGTGCCAGCAGCCAACAGGCGGGACAGGGGACCTACGAGCAGTACTTC | TRBV14 | . | TRBD1 | TRBJ2-7
CASSLHRENTEAFF | TGTGCCAGCTCGCTCCACCGGGAGAACACTGAAGCTTTCTTT | TRBV18 | . | . | TRBJ1-1
CASSSLGTGSMGEKLFF | TGCGCCAGCAGCTCCCTCGGGACAGGTTCTATGGGTGAAAAACTGTTTTTT | TRBV5-1 | . | TRBD1 | TRBJ1-4
CASSTPRTGENTIYF | TGTGCCAGCAGCACCCCCAGGACAGGGGAAAACACCATATATTTT | TRBV6-2/TRBV6-3 | once | TRBD1 | TRBJ1-3
CAISVAPGTGALSNYGYTF | TGTGCCATCAGTGTTGCTCCCGGGACAGGGGCTTTGTCTAACTATGGCTACACCTTC | TRBV10-3 | . | TRBD1 | TRBJ1-2
CASSYGQGDYGYTF | TGTGCCAGCAGCTATGGACAGGGTGACTATGGCTACACCTTC | TRBV7-2 | . | TRBD1 | TRBJ1-2
CASSWMRDRGPDTQYF | TGCGCCAGCAGCTGGATGCGGGACAGGGGCCCAGATACGCAGTATTTT | TRBV5-1 | few | TRBD1 | TRBJ2-3
CAISDQVGAYEQYF | TGTGCCATCAGTGATCAGGTAGGGGCCTACGAGCAGTACTTC | TRBV10-3 | once | . | TRBJ2-7
CASSPSGTGPYEQYF | TGTGCCAGCAGCCCATCAGGGACAGGGCCCTACGAGCAGTACTTC | TRBV13 | . | TRBD1 | TRBJ2-7
CASSPGQKYNEQFF | TGTGCCAGCAGCCCGGGACAGAAATACAATGAGCAGTTCTTC | TRBV7-3 | . | TRBD1 | TRBJ2-1
CASSVGAFSYEQYF | TGTGCCAGCAGCGTAGGAGCCTTCTCCTACGAGCAGTACTTC | TRBV9 | . | . | TRBJ2-7
CASSSEGGENEQYF | TGTGCCAGCAGCTCCGAGGGTGGGGAGAACGAGCAGTACTTC | TRBV13 | . | . | TRBJ2-7
CASRGTNLGYTF | TGTGCCAGCAGGGGGACAAACCTCGGCTACACCTTC | TRBV6-4 | . | . | TRBJ1-2
CASRRQEINTEAFF | TGTGCCAGCAGGCGACAGGAGATTAACACTGAAGCTTTCTTT | TRBV6-5 | . | . | TRBJ1-1
CASSQDKFQVTHNSPLHF | TGCGCCAGCAGCCAAGATAAATTCCAGGTCACTCATAATTCACCCCTCCACTTT | TRBV4-1 | . | . | TRBJ1-6
CASSPAGGTEAFF | TGTGCCAGCTCACCGGCGGGGGGTACTGAAGCTTTCTTT | TRBV18 | . | . | TRBJ1-1
CASSYWGFRADTQYF | TGTGCCAGCAGTTACTGGGGCTTTCGGGCAGATACGCAGTATTTT | TRBV6-2/TRBV6-3 | . | . | TRBJ2-3
CASSPPGTSGGQQYF | TGTGCCAGCTCACCACCCGGGACTAGCGGGGGGCAACAGTACTTC | TRBV18 | . | TRBD2 | TRBJ2-7
CASNHGGASGANVLTF | TGCGCCAGCAACCATGGGGGGGCGTCCGGGGCCAACGTCCTGACTTTC | TRBV5-1 | . | . | TRBJ2-6
CASSPDRDRSQPQHF | TGTGCCAGCAGCCCGGACAGGGACAGATCTCAGCCCCAGCATTTT | TRBV28 | . | TRBD1 | TRBJ1-5
CASSFLTGVNTEAFF | TGTGCCAGCAGCTTCCTGACAGGAGTGAACACTGAAGCTTTCTTT | TRBV5-6 | . | . | TRBJ1-1
CASSLFPTPYEQYF | TGTGCCAGCAGCTTATTTCCTACCCCCTACGAGCAGTACTTC | TRBV7-2 | . | . | TRBJ2-7
CASSGTGGVKEMNTEAFF | TGTGCCAGCAGTGGGACAGGGGGCGTAAAAGAGATGAACACTGAAGCTTTCTTT | TRBV6-1 | . | TRBD1 | TRBJ1-1
CASSGDRGRKQYF | TGTGCCAGCAGCGGGGACAGGGGGCGTAAGCAGTACTTC | TRBV5-4 | . | TRBD1 | TRBJ2-7
CASSTGTDYGYTF | TGTGCCAGCAGCACCGGGACAGACTATGGCTACACCTTC | TRBV2 | . | TRBD1 | TRBJ1-2
CAWSDSPGTGGKLFF | TGTGCCTGGAGTGACTCACCGGGGACAGGAGGGAAACTGTTTTTT | TRBV30 | few | TRBD1 | TRBJ1-4
CASSFLENEQFF | TGTGCCAGCAGCTTTCTAGAAAATGAGCAGTTCTTC | TRBV5-5 | . | . | TRBJ2-1
CSARDDSEAFF | TGCAGTGCTAGAGACGACAGTGAAGCTTTCTTT | TRBV20-1 | . | . | TRBJ1-1
CASSYLGGEKLFF | TGTGCCAGCAGCTACCTCGGAGGCGAAAAACTGTTTTTT | TRBV6-5 | . | . | TRBJ1-4
CASSEGRVEGTDTQYF | TGTGCCAGCAGTGAAGGGAGGGTTGAGGGCACAGATACGCAGTATTTT | TRBV6-1 | . | . | TRBJ2-3
CASSRQLMAGNTIYF | TGTGCCAGTAGTAGACAGCTAATGGCTGGAAACACCATATATTTT | TRBV19 | . | . | TRBJ1-3
CASGKLGTEAFF | TGTGCCAGCGGTAAGCTAGGCACTGAAGCTTTCTTT | TRBV6-6 | . | . | TRBJ1-1
CASSHPGTSGGADTQYF | TGCGCCAGCAGCCACCCCGGGACTAGCGGGGGGGCAGATACGCAGTATTTT | TRBV4-1 | . | TRBD2 | TRBJ2-3
CATQVMNNSPLHF | TGTGCCACCCAGGTGATGAATAATTCACCCCTCCACTTT | TRBV24-1 | . | . | TRBJ1-6
CASSQQGITYEQYF | TGTGCCAGCAGCCAGCAGGGGATCACCTACGAGCAGTACTTC | TRBV14 | . | . | TRBJ2-7
CSVAEVAEQYF | TGCAGCGTTGCCGAGGTAGCCGAGCAGTACTTC | TRBV29-1 | . | . | TRBJ2-7
CASSIDPVYNEKLFF | TGTGCCAGTAGTATAGACCCGGTTTATAATGAAAAACTGTTTTTT | TRBV19 | . | . | TRBJ1-4
CASSWTGETQYF | TGTGCCAGCAGCTGGACGGGGGAGACCCAGTACTTC | TRBV12-3/TRBV12-4 | . | . | TRBJ2-5
CASSQRAGGQPQHF | TGTGCCAGCAGCCAAAGGGCGGGGGGGCAGCCCCAGCATTTT | TRBV3-1/TRBV3-2 | . | . | TRBJ1-5
CANRGGLVNQPQHF | TGTGCCAACAGGGGGGGATTGGTCAATCAGCCCCAGCATTTT | TRBV19 | . | TRBD1 | TRBJ1-5
CASQVDSGANVLTF | TGTGCCAGCCAGGTCGACTCTGGGGCCAACGTCCTGACTTTC | TRBV6-4 | once | . | TRBJ2-6
CASSLAGTGYGYTF | TGTGCCAGCAGCTTAGCAGGGACAGGGTATGGCTACACCTTC | TRBV7-2 | . | TRBD1 | TRBJ1-2
CASSGDWTLQLNYGYTF | TGTGCCAGCAGCGGCGACTGGACACTCCAGCTGAACTATGGCTACACCTTC | TRBV2 | once | . | TRBJ1-2
CASSQDRYKGLMNTEAFF | TGTGCCAGCAGCCAAGATAGGTACAAGGGGCTCATGAACACTGAAGCTTTCTTT | TRBV3-1/TRBV3-2 | . | . | TRBJ1-1